This is a list of T cell receptor beta chains from one sample in a study of cytomegalovirus exposure and HLA in healthy donors. Clones were sequenced by immunoSEQ multiplex PCR, and TCRdb holds only the in-frame ones, with some missing. The table has about 170,000 clones, roughly 85% seen once. The sample taken for sequencing was PBMCs. The receptor set was obtained from a male donor in good health and CMV-seronegative. CDR3s include the opening cysteine and the closing phenylalanine or tryptophan. The D gene is left open where the match is weak. The size field is filled for only some rows; it gives once, few, many or a size class.

abundance	v_gene	j_gene	d_gene	CDR3nt	CDR3aa
.	TRBV14	TRBJ2-6	.	TGTGCCAGCAGCCTCCTATCCGGGGCCAACGTCCTGACTTTC	CASSLLSGANVLTF
.	TRBV10-1	TRBJ1-4	TRBD1	TGCGCCACCACGGACAGGGATGGTGAAAAACTGTTTTTT	CATTDRDGEKLFF
.	TRBV11-1	TRBJ2-3	TRBD2	TGTGCCAGCAGCTTAGTTGGACTAGCAGATACGCAGTATTTT	CASSLVGLADTQYF
once	TRBV9	TRBJ2-7	.	TGTGCCAGCAGCGTAGCGGCAGGGGCTCACTACGAGCAGTACTTC	CASSVAAGAHYEQYF
.	TRBV27	TRBJ2-1	.	TGTGCCAGCAGTTCCCAATCCTACAATGAGCAGTTCTTC	CASSSQSYNEQFF
.	TRBV12-5	TRBJ2-7	TRBD1	TGTGCTAGTGGTTTGGGGACAGGTGGCTACGAGCAGTACTTC	CASGLGTGGYEQYF
.	TRBV19	TRBJ2-7	.	TGTGCCAGTAGTATAGAGGGGGGATCCTACGAGCAGTACTTC	CASSIEGGSYEQYF
.	TRBV6-5	TRBJ1-3	.	TGTGCCAGCGCCACAGGCGCTTCTGGAAACACCATATATTTT	CASATGASGNTIYF
few	TRBV6-5	TRBJ2-5	TRBD1	TGTGCCAGCCAGGGCGGGACAGGGGGCAGGGAGACCCAGTACTTC	CASQGGTGGRETQYF
.	TRBV7-9	TRBJ1-2	TRBD1	TGTGCCAGCCATGCCGGGACAGGGGATCGTGGCTACACCTTC	CASHAGTGDRGYTF